The present T cell receptor (beta chain) was sequenced within a study of cytomegalovirus exposure and HLA in healthy donors. CDR1 is WNHNN and CDR2 is SYGVQD in the germline V gene (reference sequence). Trimming took off 0 bases at V and 7 bases at J, with 15 bases between the two ends. This CDR3 is 16 amino acids long. The primer mix had 60 Vbeta and 13 Jbeta primers. Profiled with immunoSEQ multiplex PCR; TCRdb holds only in-frame clones, not every one. The table includes about 70,000 clones, just under 75% detected once. The rearrangement uses TRBV10-1 and TRBJ1-4, with a possible D match to TRBD1 (5 bases). Sequenced: PBMCs. The receptor was derived from a human donor in good health. The CDR3 region has the DNA TGCGCCAGCAGTGAGTCGGGGCTGACGGAAGGTGAAAAACTGTTTTTT. Its protein product is CASSESGLTEGEKLFF.